The 10 T cell receptor beta chains reported below all come from one sample, sequenced in a study of T cell responses to AZD1222 COVID-19 vaccine (dated by TCRdb to the early 2020s). The receptor library was made with the immunoSEQ multiplex PCR assay. TCRdb re-hosts the immuneACCESS table, in-frame sequences only. Its copies lack some clones; in the studies checked, an unresolved V gene accounts for under half of them, and the cause for the rest is not known. The sample table records more than 250,000 clones; roughly 93% of these occur just once. Of the sample, 0.55% is held by the ten largest clones. The time point label, read with the paper, signifies: baseline before first vaccination. The sample was peripheral blood, taken on day 0 of AZD1222 vaccination. The receptors were gathered from an adult in good health.

The CDR3 DNA is TGTGCCAGCACCAAACTAGCGGGAGGTGGCGGGGAGCTGTTTTTT. It yields the protein CASTKLAGGGGELFF. The V gene is TRBV9, the J gene TRBJ2-2, with 12 nucleotides matching TRBD2. The CDR3 covers 15 residues. The J segment lost 7 bases and the V segment lost 6 bases, leaving 7 bases of the junction unmatched. CDR1 is SGDLS, CDR2 YYNGEE, per germline.

The V call is TRBV5-1, the J call TRBJ1-4; D is perhaps TRBD1 (6 bases). Trimming removed 0 bases at V and 6 bases at J, with 15 bases between. Germline V gene sequence: CDR1 SGHRS, CDR2 YFSETQ. The CDR3 contains 16 residues. The DNA for the CDR3 is TGCGCCAGCAGCTTGGAGGGCGGGGGCGAGGATGAAAAACTGTTTTTT. Protein product: CASSLEGGGEDEKLFF.

V gene TRBV2 combines with J gene TRBJ2-1; 7 bases are a match to TRBD2. CDR3 size: 17 residues. CDR1 is SNHLY and CDR2 is FYNNEI in the germline V gene. The J segment lost 7 bases and the V segment lost 7 bases, leaving 19 bases of the junction unmatched. The DNA of the CDR3 is TGTGCCAGCACATTTGGGACTATCCTAAGGTTTGGGAATGAGCAGTTCTTC. Its translation: CASTFGTILRFGNEQFF.

J is TRBJ2-1 and V is TRBV28; D perhaps matches TRBD2 (6 bases). This CDR3 is 16 amino acids long. Per germline, CDR1 MDHEN and CDR2 SYDVKM. Trimming took off 3 bases at V and 3 bases at J, with 15 bases between the two ends. In nucleotides, the CDR3 is TGTGCCAGCAGTTTCGGTGGGAGGTCCATCTACAATGAGCAGTTCTTC. Translation gives CASSFGGRSIYNEQFF.

This clone occurred a few times. The chain is built from TRBV6-2 or TRBV6-3 and TRBJ1-1, with D perhaps matching TRBD1 (6 bases). V was clipped by 3 bases and J by 0 bases, with 14 bases between them. CDR1 is MNHEY, CDR2 SVGEGT, per germline. This CDR3 has 16 amino acids. The CDR3 sequence: CASSYGGDTMNTEAFF. The CDR3, as DNA: TGTGCCAGCAGTTATGGGGGGGACACCATGAACACTGAAGCTTTCTTT.

V and J are TRBV5-1 and TRBJ1-2, with a possible D match to TRBD1 (6 bases). There are 16 residues in the CDR3. V dropped 5 bases and J dropped 4 bases, with 21 bases sitting between them. Germline CDR1 SGHRS, CDR2 YFSETQ. CDR3 in amino acids: CASRQGINQGSYGYTF. The CDR3 DNA sequence: TGCGCCAGCAGACAGGGAATTAACCAAGGCTCCTATGGCTACACCTTC.

This chain uses TRBV7-9 with TRBJ2-7; 13 bases map to TRBD2. The V gene's germline CDR1 is SEHNR and CDR2 FQNEAQ (reference sequence). V trimming: 5 bases; J trimming: 5 bases; junction bases outside the gene matches: 3. The CDR3 is 14 amino acids. DNA of the CDR3: TGTGCCAGCAGCCAGACTAGCGGGAGGAACGAGCAGTACTTC. Translation gives CASSQTSGRNEQYF.

The V call is TRBV5-1, the J call TRBJ2-7; the D gene is possibly TRBD2 (6 bases). Between the trimmed V and J ends, which lost 0 bases and 0 bases, there was a span of 10 bases. Germline-derived CDR1 and CDR2 are SGHRS and YFSETQ. The CDR3 is 15 amino acids. CDR3: CASSLEPGSSYEQYF. The CDR3 DNA sequence: TGCGCCAGCAGCTTGGAACCCGGGAGCTCCTACGAGCAGTACTTC. Full variable domain (rest looked up from reference TRBV5-1 and TRBJ2-7): KAGVTQTPRYLIKTRGQQVTLSCSPISGHRSVSWYQQTPGQGLQFLFEYFSETQRNKGNFPGRFSGRQFSNSRSEMNVSTLELGDSALYLCASSLEPGSSYEQYFGPGTRLTVT.

The chain couples TRBV6-5 to TRBJ2-5, with 13 positions matching TRBD2. The germline gives CDR1 MNHEY, CDR2 SVGAGI. Losses at the gene ends were 2 bases for V and 5 bases for J; bases not matched to a gene: 5. This CDR3 spans 16 amino acids. CDR3 loop: CASSYTSGRARETQYF. The CDR3 DNA follows: TGTGCCAGCAGTTACACTAGCGGGAGGGCCCGGGAGACCCAGTACTTC.

This clone came up once. The sample has other DNA sequences that encode this CDR3 too. V gene TRBV28 combines with J gene TRBJ1-1; maybe TRBD1 (6 bases). This CDR3 has 13 residues. From germline, CDR1 is MDHEN and CDR2 SYDVKM. V lost 6 bases to trimming and J lost 1 base, with 9 bases between them. The chain's CDR3 is CASRGGPNTEAFF. The CDR3 bases are TGTGCCAGCAGGGGGGGGCCGAACACTGAAGCTTTCTTT.